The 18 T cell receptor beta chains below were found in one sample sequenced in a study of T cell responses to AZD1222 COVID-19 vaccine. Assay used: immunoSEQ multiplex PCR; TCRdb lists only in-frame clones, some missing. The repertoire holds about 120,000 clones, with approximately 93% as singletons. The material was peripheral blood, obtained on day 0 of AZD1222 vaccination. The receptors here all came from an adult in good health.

This CDR3 is CASSFEPYRWTGTGNTIYF. Here the CDR3 DNA reads TGTGCCAGCAGCTTCGAGCCATACCGGTGGACGGGTACTGGAAACACCATATATTTT. The J gene is TRBJ1-3, the V gene TRBV7-2; no firm D call. V shed 3 bases and J shed 2 bases, with 23 bases lying between them. This CDR3 is built from 19 residues. Per the germline V gene, CDR1 is SGHTA and CDR2 is FQGNSA.

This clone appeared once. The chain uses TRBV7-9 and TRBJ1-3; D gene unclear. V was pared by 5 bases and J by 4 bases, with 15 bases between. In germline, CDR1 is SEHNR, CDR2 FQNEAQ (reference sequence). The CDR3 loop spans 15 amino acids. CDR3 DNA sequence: TGTGCCAGCAGCCAAGACACCCTCTCGGGAAACACCATATATTTT. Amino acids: CASSQDTLSGNTIYF. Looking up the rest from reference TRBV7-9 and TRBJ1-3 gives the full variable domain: DTGVSQNPRHKITKRGQNVTFRCDPISEHNRLYWYRQTLGQGPEFLTYFQNEAQLEKSRLLSDRFSAERPKGSFSTLEIQRTEQGDSAMYLCASSQDTLSGNTIYFGEGSWLTVV.

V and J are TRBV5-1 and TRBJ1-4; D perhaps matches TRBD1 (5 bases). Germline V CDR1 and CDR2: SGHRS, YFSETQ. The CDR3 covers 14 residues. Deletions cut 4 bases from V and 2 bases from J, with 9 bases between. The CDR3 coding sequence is TGCGCCAGCAGCAGAGGGGTGACTAATGAAAAACTGTTTTTT. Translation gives CASSRGVTNEKLFF.

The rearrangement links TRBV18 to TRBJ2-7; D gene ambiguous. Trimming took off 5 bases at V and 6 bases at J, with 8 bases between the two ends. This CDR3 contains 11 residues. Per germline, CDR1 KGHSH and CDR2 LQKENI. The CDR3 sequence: CASSGSSEQYF. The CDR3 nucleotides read TGTGCCAGCTCAGGAAGTTCCGAGCAGTACTTC.

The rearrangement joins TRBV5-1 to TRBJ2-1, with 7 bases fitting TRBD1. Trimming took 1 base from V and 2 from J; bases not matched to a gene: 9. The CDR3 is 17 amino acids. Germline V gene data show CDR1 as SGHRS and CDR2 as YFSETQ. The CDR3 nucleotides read TGCGCCAGCAGCTTGAGACTCTTAGGACAGGCCTACAATGAGCAGTTCTTC. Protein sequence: CASSLRLLGQAYNEQFF.

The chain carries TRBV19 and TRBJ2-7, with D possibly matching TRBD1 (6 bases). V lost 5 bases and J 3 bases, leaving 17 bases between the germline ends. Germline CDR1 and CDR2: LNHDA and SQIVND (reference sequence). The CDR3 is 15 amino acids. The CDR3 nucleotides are TGTGCCAGTAGTGCTTCTGGGGGCGGATACTACGAGCAGTACTTC. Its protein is CASSASGGGYYEQYF.

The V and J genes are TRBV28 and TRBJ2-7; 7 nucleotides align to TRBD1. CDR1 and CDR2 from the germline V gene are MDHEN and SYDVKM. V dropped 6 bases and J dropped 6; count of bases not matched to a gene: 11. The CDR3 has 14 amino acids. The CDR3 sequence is CASRGTAGPLEQYF. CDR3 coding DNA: TGTGCCAGCAGGGGGACAGCCGGTCCTCTCGAGCAGTACTTC.

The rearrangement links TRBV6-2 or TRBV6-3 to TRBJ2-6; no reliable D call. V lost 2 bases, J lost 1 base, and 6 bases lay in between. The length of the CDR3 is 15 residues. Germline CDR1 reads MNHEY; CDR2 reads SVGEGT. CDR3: CASSYRGSGANVLTF. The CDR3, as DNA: TGTGCCAGCAGTTACCGCGGATCTGGGGCCAACGTCCTGACTTTC.

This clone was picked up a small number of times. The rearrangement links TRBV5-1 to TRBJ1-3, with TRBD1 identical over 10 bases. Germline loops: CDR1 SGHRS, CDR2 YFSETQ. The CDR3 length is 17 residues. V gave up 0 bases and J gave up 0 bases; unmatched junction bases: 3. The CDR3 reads CASSLVGQGISGNTIYF. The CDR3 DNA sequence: TGCGCCAGCAGCTTGGTGGGACAGGGGATCTCTGGAAACACCATATATTTT.

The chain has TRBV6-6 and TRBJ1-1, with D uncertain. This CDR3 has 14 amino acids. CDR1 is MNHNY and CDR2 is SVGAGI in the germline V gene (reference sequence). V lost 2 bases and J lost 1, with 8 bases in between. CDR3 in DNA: TGTGCCAGCAGTTACGGGCAGACGAACACTGAAGCTTTCTTT. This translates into CASSYGQTNTEAFF.

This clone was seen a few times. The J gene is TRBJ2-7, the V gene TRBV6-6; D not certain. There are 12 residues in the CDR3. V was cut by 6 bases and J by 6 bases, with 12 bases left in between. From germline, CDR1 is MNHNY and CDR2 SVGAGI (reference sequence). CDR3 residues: CASSPKFGEQYF. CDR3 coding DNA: TGTGCCAGCAGCCCTAAGTTTGGCGAGCAGTACTTC.

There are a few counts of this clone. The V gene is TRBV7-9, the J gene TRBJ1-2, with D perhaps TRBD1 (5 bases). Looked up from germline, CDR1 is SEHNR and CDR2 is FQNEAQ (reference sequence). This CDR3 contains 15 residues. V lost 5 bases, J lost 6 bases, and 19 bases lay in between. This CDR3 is CASSQTLGTFHGYTF. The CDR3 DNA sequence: TGTGCCAGCAGCCAAACCCTAGGGACTTTTCATGGCTACACCTTC.

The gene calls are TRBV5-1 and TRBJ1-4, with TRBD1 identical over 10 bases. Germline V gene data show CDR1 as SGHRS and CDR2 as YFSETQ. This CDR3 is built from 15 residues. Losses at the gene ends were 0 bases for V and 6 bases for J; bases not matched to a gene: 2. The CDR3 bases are TGCGCCAGCAGCTTGGCCGGGACAGGGGATGAAAAACTGTTTTTT. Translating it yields CASSLAGTGDEKLFF.

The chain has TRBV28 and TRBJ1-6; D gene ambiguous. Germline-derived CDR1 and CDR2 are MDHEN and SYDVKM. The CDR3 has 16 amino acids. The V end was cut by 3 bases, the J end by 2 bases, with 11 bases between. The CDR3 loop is CASSFPSRTYNSPLHF. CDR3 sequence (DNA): TGTGCCAGCAGTTTTCCCAGCCGGACCTATAATTCACCCCTCCACTTT. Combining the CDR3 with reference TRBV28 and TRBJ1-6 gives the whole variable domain DVKVTQSSRYLVKRTGEKVFLECVQDMDHENMFWYRQDPGLGLRLIYFSYDVKMKEKGDIPEGYSVSREKKERFSLILESASTNQTSMYLCASSFPSRTYNSPLHFGNGTRLTVT.

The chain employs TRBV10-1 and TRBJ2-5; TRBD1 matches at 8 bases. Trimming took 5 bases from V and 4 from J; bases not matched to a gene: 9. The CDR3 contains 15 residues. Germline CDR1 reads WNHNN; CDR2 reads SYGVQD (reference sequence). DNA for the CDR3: TGCGCCAGCAGTCCGCCGACAGGGGAAGGAGAGACCCAGTACTTC. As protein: CASSPPTGEGETQYF.

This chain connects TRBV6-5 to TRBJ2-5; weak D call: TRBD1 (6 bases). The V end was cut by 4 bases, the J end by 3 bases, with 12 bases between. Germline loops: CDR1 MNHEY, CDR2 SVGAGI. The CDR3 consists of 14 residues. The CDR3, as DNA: TGTGCCAGCAGTTTCGCGACAGGCGAAGAGACCCAGTACTTC. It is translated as CASSFATGEETQYF.

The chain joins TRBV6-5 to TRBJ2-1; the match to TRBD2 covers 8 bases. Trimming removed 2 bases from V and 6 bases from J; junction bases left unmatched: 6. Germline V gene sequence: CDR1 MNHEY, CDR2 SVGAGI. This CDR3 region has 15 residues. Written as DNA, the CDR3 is TGTGCCAGCAGTTACATAGCGGGGTTGGCCAATGAGCAGTTCTTC. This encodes CASSYIAGLANEQFF.

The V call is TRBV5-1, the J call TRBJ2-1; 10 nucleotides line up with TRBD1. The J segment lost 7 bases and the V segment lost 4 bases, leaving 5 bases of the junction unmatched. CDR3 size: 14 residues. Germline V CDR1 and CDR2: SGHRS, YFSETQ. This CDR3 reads CASSSWTGGNEQFF. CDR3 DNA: TGCGCCAGCAGCAGCTGGACAGGGGGGAATGAGCAGTTCTTC.